This TCR beta chain is from a study of patients and donors after allogeneic stem cell transplantation. Germline V gives CDR1 SQVTM, CDR2 ANQGSEA. V lost 6 bases to trimming and J lost 15 bases, with 21 bases between them. This CDR3 region has 12 residues. TCRdb reanalysed the RT-PCR reads using MiXCR and keeps one entry per CDR3 protein. Of about 160,000 distinct CDR3 sequences listed, about 24% are singletons. Input material: blood, either unsorted or a sorted T cell fraction (not recorded which). The rearrangement joins TRBV29-1 to TRBJ2-1; D may match TRBD1 or TRBD2 (5 bases each). The TCR was taken from a human donor who was either an allogeneic HSCT recipient or a stem cell or donor lymphocyte infusion donor (not recorded which). It is not recorded whose cells these are; they may come from a transplant donor. CDR3 sequence: CSVRDGPASRFF. CDR3 DNA sequence: TGCAGCGTCCGGGACGGACCAGCTTCGCGGTTCTTC.